The subject of this entry is one T cell receptor (beta chain). The antigen remains undetermined. The germline V and J ends were trimmed by 5 bases and 0 bases, with 17 bases remaining between them. Germline V CDR1 and CDR2: SQVTM, ANQGSEA. There are 17 residues in the CDR3. PCR was performed using 60 Vbeta and 13 Jbeta primers. The data were produced by immunoSEQ multiplex PCR, yet TCRdb's version contains in-frame clones alone and is incomplete. In the table there are 200,000 or so clones, about 87% of which are singletons. The data are from a study of cytomegalovirus exposure and HLA in healthy donors. Study-wide points: Equally common other TCR beta chains were less clonally expanded than HLA-associated ones, a later analysis found. Segments of the TCR beta V type were, in most cases, productive about 87% or about 30% of the time in an earlier analysis. In vitro confirmation showed a few CMV-associated chains to be CMV antigen specific.

The chain is built from TRBV29-1 and TRBJ2-6, with D maybe TRBD2 (6 bases). Source material: PBMCs. The sequence derives from a man in his thirties or forties in good health and CMV-seronegative. The CDR3, as DNA: TGCAGCGTTCCCCCGGGCAGGGAGGACTCTGGGGCCAACGTCCTGACTTTC. Residues: CSVPPGREDSGANVLTF. Full variable domain (missing parts from reference TRBV29-1 and TRBJ2-6): SAVISQKPSRDICQRGTSLTIQCQVDSQVTMMFWYRQQPGQSLTLIATANQGSEATYESGFVIDKFPISRPNLTFSTLTVSNMSPEDSSIYLCSVPPGREDSGANVLTFGAGSRLTVL.